This TCR beta chain was observed in a study of T cell responses to AZD1222 COVID-19 vaccine. The study, taken as a whole, reports: Researchers took repertoire samples only after the peak T cell response had come. Females outnumbered males among donors, who were mostly white British; clonal diversity was possibly underestimated. Following two doses of AZD1222, Spike-specific TCR breadth and depth rose.

The germline V gene has CDR1 MDHEN and CDR2 SYDVKM. The CDR3 loop spans 13 amino acids. Trimming cost V 2 bases and J 2 bases, with 4 bases left between them. Concerning this clone: What it recognizes is unknown. The sample carries other DNA sequences with the same CDR3.

The repertoire was sequenced with immunoSEQ multiplex PCR; TCRdb's copy has only in-frame clones and lacks some. The profile shows about 73,000 clones, roughly nine tenths of them singletons. Pooled samples include second doses given at about 4 or 12 weeks. The clonotype originates from an adult who received the AZD1222 COVID-19 vaccine. The sample in question was peripheral blood, obtained 28 days after the second AZD1222 dose. The gene calls are TRBV28 and TRBJ1-5; D uncertain. The chain's CDR3 is CASSLVGNQPQHF. Here the CDR3 DNA reads TGTGCCAGCAGTTTAGTGGGCAATCAGCCCCAGCATTTT. Looking up the rest from reference TRBV28 and TRBJ1-5 gives the full variable domain: DVKVTQSSRYLVKRTGEKVFLECVQDMDHENMFWYRQDPGLGLRLIYFSYDVKMKEKGDIPEGYSVSREKKERFSLILESASTNQTSMYLCASSLVGNQPQHFGDGTRLSIL.